This T cell receptor (beta chain) was sequenced during a study of beta chain features in type 1 diabetes. Overall study: Analysis included 107,917,701 sorted cells drawn from all samples. The study's findings and limits: For Type 1 diabetes patients, all four CD4+ subsets carried TCRB CDR3s that were moderately but significantly shorter. Sampled from patients, naive, central memory and Treg TCRB repertoires appeared more similar than those sampled from healthy donors. VDJ junctions in type 1 diabetes patients carried more deletions and fewer insertions.

Sequenced material consisted of expressed TCRB transcripts (all of the isolated RNA was reverse transcribed). Using immunoSEQ multiplex PCR, the repertoire was profiled, and TCRdb retains in-frame clones only, with some absent. The sample includes roughly 130,000 clones, less than 20% of them seen just once. In germline, CDR1 is SGHTA, CDR2 FQGNSA. The V end was cut by 5 bases, the J end by 7 bases, with 18 bases between. The CDR3 consists of 16 residues. Each donor gave one heparinised blood draw averaging around 120 mL. In regard to this clone: Its antigen remains unknown.

Sequences were obtained from central memory CD4+ T cells from blood. The genes are TRBV7-2 and TRBJ1-6, with a possible D match to TRBD1 (5 bases). The TCR was taken from a man aged 30 to 45 with type 1 diabetes. The CDR3 sequence: CASSPIGRRVNSPLHF. CDR3 nucleotide sequence: TGTGCCAGCAGCCCCATCGGGCGCAGGGTGAATTCACCCCTCCACTTT.